This TCR beta chain was captured in a study of T cells in Graves' hyperthyroidism and ophthalmopathy (dated by TCRdb to between 2018 and 2020). A note on the overall study: Peripheral blood samples were taken at the time of initial diagnosis, prior to any treatment. TCR V-J signatures able to tell the groups apart were searched for in a discovery cohort of more than 90 patients, of whom roughly 42 had Graves' ophthalmopathy and more than 55 had stable Graves' hyperthyroidism. Whether ophthalmopathy could be predicted prospectively was tested in an independent validation cohort made up of approximately 19 hyperthyroidism patients plus 17 patients who later progressed to ophthalmopathy. The approximately 95 discovery patients were divided at random into training and test sets in a 7:3 ratio. In six Graves' hyperthyroidism patients, the study also compared T-cell repertoires from thyroid tissue with T-cell repertoires from blood. Once sampling was done, hyperthyroidism patients were given methimazole at a starting dose of 30 mg daily, whereas ophthalmopathy patients were given high-dose intravenous methylprednisolone. The paper reports TCR Vbeta CDR3 sequencing of approximately 140 peripheral blood samples: some 41 ophthalmopathy, about 75 hyperthyroidism and approximately 17 progressor patients.

The research as a whole found: In validation, progression to ophthalmopathy was predicted by the model with nearly 71% sensitivity and 72% to 80% specificity, a median of around 5.9 months before onset. No statistical method was used to fix the sample size in advance, and group allocation was not hidden from the investigators. Most expanded thyroid clonotypes (frequency above 0.001) were also found in blood, which suggests that blood repertoires may mirror thyroid immune responses. A 13 V-J signature model separated ophthalmopathy from stable hyperthyroidism, with around 90% sensitivity and roughly 82% specificity in cross-validation and 80%/75% in testing.

A patient counted as having stable Graves' hyperthyroidism if no progression to ophthalmopathy occurred over 18 months of follow-up. Hyperthyroidism patients were aged 18 to 65 years and newly diagnosed, with disease duration of less than 2 months. Exclusion was applied to patients with uncontrolled infections, other autoimmune diseases, pregnancy or lactation. Diagnoses were based on clinical symptoms, serum thyroxine and TRAb, thyroid ultrasound and orbital computed tomography. Ficoll-Paque density gradient centrifugation was used to isolate PBMCs from around 10 ml of fresh peripheral blood. Total RNA was extracted with Trizol reagent, and quality was checked on an Agilent 2100 Bioanalyzer. Between the V and J ends, shortened by 10 bases and 0 bases respectively, the junction contains 11 bases. CDR1 and CDR2, looked up from the germline V gene, are MNHNS and SASEGT. The CDR3 holds 13 amino acids from the cysteine to the phenylalanine. This entry keeps only the CDR3 DNA: 39 bases, framed from base 1.

Amplification of TCR beta CDR3 regions was carried out from RNA transcripts. For the first round of RT-PCR on the TCR CDR3, the HTBI primer set was used together with the Qiagen OneStep RT-PCR kit. Libraries were constructed in a second round of multiplex PCR, after which size selection and purification were performed. Libraries were sequenced paired-end with 100 bp reads on an Illumina HiSeq2000. In the authors' own workflow: SOAPnuke was used to process the raw data, with reads discarded if the reads contained adapters or uncalled bases, had a mean Phred below 15, or lacked an exact constant-primer or identifier match. COPE v1.2.5 was used to merge high-quality paired reads, and clonotypes were defined as unique nucleotide sequences. MiTCR v1.1 was used to align clonotypes to the IMGT TRBV, TRBD and TRBJ reference segments. Analysis was restricted to V-J combinations with a frequency above 0.0001, which covered 98% to 99.2% of repertoires. The TCS score was defined as F50 (clonal expansion) divided by E x V (chaos), with BLOSUM62-based TCRdist calculated between CDR3 peptides within each V-J. Welch's t-statistics and random forest reduced roughly 530 V-J features to 13, which were used in a naive Bayes classifier (R e1071). TCRdb itself trimmed the public reads at Q25 with fastp, ran MiXCR and retained productive beta chains. Every entry covers one CDR3 protein and lists the most common genes and DNA from its rows. The authors' filters were not applied to this entry. The sample has under 400,000 distinct CDR3 sequences on record, roughly 25% of them singletons. The ten largest clones add up to less than 85% of the sample.

With respect to this clonotype: The antigen this receptor binds is unknown. No base quality information exists; no much larger clone differs at one position.

The source material was blood. This TCR came from a man between 50 and 59 years old with Graves' hyperthyroidism. The chain joins TRBV6-1 to TRBJ2-3; TRBD2 could be the D gene, as 6 bases match. The sequenced DNA is TGTGCCACCCGGGACTTGAGCACAGATACGCAGTATTTT. This encodes CATRDLSTDTQYF.